This T cell receptor (beta chain) was recorded in a study of OX40 agonist ivuxolimab in advanced cancers. Study-level information: Administration of intravenous ivuxolimab to patients occurred every 2 weeks at 0.01 to 10 mg/kg. Prior therapy, whether anti-PD-1, anti-PD-L1 or anti-CTLA-4, was allowed, and less than 45% had some.

Germline V CDR1 and CDR2: SGHAT, FQNNGV. The ends were cut back, 2 bases at V and 5 bases at J, with 12 bases in the middle. The CDR3 is made up of 15 amino acids. Profiling relied on immunoSEQ multiplex PCR, and the TCRdb table lists in-frame clones only, not all of them. Counted here are some 86,000 clones, approximately 94% occurring once; the ten biggest clones make up around a tenth. Findings and caveats of the study: Some nonresponders likewise displayed low normalized T-cell clonal expansion. At doses 0.1 to 3.0 mg/kg, CD4+ and CD8+ clones expanded.

In regard to this clone: Its antigen is undetermined.

Material: CD4+ or CD8+ T cells sorted from blood, obtained in a trial of the OX40 agonist ivuxolimab. The receptor comes from an adult with an advanced solid tumor such as melanoma, head and neck, liver or kidney cancer. The chain carries TRBV11-2 and TRBJ2-2, with D perhaps TRBD2 (6 bases). This CDR3 is CASSLTEGRTGELFF. In DNA form, the CDR3 reads TGTGCCAGCAGCTTAACCGAGGGGAGGACCGGGGAGCTGTTTTTT.